The 15 T cell receptor beta chains in this list originate from one sample, sequenced in a study of identical twins. TCRdb fed the 5' RACE reads into MiXCR, producing one record per CDR3 protein. The table has 1.5 million to 2 million distinct CDR3 sequences, around a third seen once. The specimen was cord blood. The receptors were sampled from a newborn girl in good health.

The chain recombines TRBV27 with TRBJ1-2; D call uncertain. CDR1 is MNHEY, CDR2 SMNVEV, per germline (reference sequence). The length of the CDR3 is 13 residues. V was cut by 4 bases and J by 4 bases, with 10 bases left in between. CDR3 loop: CASSSSWPYGYTF. In DNA, the CDR3 is TGTGCCAGCAGTTCGTCATGGCCCTATGGCTACACCTTC.

The chain has TRBV20-1 and TRBJ2-1; 13 bases map to TRBD2. V dropped 6 bases and J dropped 8; count of bases not matched to a gene: 10. Germline loops: CDR1 DFQATT, CDR2 SNEGSKA (reference sequence). CDR3 length: 15 amino acids. The CDR3 region has the DNA TGCAGTGCGATCCCACTAGCGGGAGGGAGTGATGAGCAGTTCTTC. Amino acid sequence: CSAIPLAGGSDEQFF.

This clonotype has just a few counts. The rearrangement uses TRBV5-1 and TRBJ2-7; D is unresolved. This CDR3 has 15 residues. The germline V and J ends were trimmed by 0 bases and 2 bases, with 12 bases remaining between them. The germline gives CDR1 SGHRS, CDR2 YFSETQ. DNA of the CDR3: TGCGCCAGCAGCTTGGCCGGTGGCATCCCCTACGAGCAGTACTTC. Translated, it gives CASSLAGGIPYEQYF.

There are a few counts of this clonotype. V gene TRBV5-6 combines with J gene TRBJ1-1; D gene uncertain. The length of the CDR3 is 17 residues. V was pared by 4 bases and J by 4 bases, with 23 bases between. Germline CDR1 reads SGHDT; CDR2 reads YYEEEE. The CDR3: CASSTWVVGVTGTEAFF. CDR3 DNA: TGTGCCAGCAGCACTTGGGTTGTTGGGGTTACGGGCACTGAAGCTTTCTTT.

The chain uses TRBV21-1 and TRBJ1-3. TRBV21-1 is described as a pseudogene. The CDR3 is 15 amino acids. The CDR3 nucleotides read TGTGCCAGCAGCATAGAACAGGGCCCTGGAAACACCATATATTTT. It encodes CASSIEQGPGNTIYF.

The rearrangement links TRBV30 to TRBJ2-1; no clear D gene. This CDR3 spans 12 amino acids. The V end was cut by 4 bases, the J end by 10 bases, with 14 bases between. The germline V gene has CDR1 GTSNPN and CDR2 SVGIG (reference sequence). The CDR3 DNA follows: TGTGCCTGGACTCTCTTAACCAGGGAGCAGTTCTTC. This codes for CAWTLLTREQFF.

The J gene is TRBJ2-1, the V gene TRBV28; weak D call: TRBD2 (5 bases). Germline assignment: CDR1 MDHEN and CDR2 SYDVKM. The CDR3 runs 15 residues. The ends were cut back, 3 bases at V and 6 bases at J, with 15 bases in the middle. The CDR3 coding sequence is TGTGCCAGCAGTTTTGCGGGCTCGTCTCGCAATGAGCAGTTCTTC. Its translation: CASSFAGSSRNEQFF. Using reference TRBV28 and TRBJ2-1 for the parts outside the CDR3, the full variable domain is DVKVTQSSRYLVKRTGEKVFLECVQDMDHENMFWYRQDPGLGLRLIYFSYDVKMKEKGDIPEGYSVSREKKERFSLILESASTNQTSMYLCASSFAGSSRNEQFFGPGTRLTVL.

In this sample, this clonotype turned up a few times. J is TRBJ1-1 and V is TRBV7-9; D remains unclear. V shed 6 bases and J shed 1 base, with 12 bases lying between them. CDR1 is SEHNR and CDR2 is FQNEAQ in the germline V gene (reference sequence). The CDR3 is 14 amino acids. The CDR3 region has the DNA TGTGCCAGCAGGAAGGACGGATCGAACACTGAAGCTTTCTTT. Its protein is CASRKDGSNTEAFF. The whole variable domain, filled in from reference TRBV7-9 and TRBJ1-1, reads DTGVSQNPRHKITKRGQNVTFRCDPISEHNRLYWYRQTLGQGPEFLTYFQNEAQLEKSRLLSDRFSAERPKGSFSTLEIQRTEQGDSAMYLCASRKDGSNTEAFFGQGTRLTVV.

The genes are TRBV20-1 and TRBJ2-3, with 11 bases identical to TRBD2. Looked up from germline, CDR1 is DFQATT and CDR2 is SNEGSKA (reference sequence). The CDR3 consists of 18 residues. Unmatched junction bases numbered 13, after V lost 3 bases and J lost 2 bases. The CDR3 sequence is CSASSLAGGVIFTDTQYF. CDR3 in DNA: TGCAGTGCTAGTTCGCTAGCGGGGGGCGTTATCTTCACAGATACGCAGTATTTT.

This chain links TRBV25-1 with TRBJ2-1, with 10 bases matching TRBD2. In germline, CDR1 is MGHDK, CDR2 SYGVNS. This CDR3 is built from 17 residues. V lost 5 bases and J lost 6; bases outside the gene matches: 13. The CDR3 nucleotides read TGTGCCAGCAGTAACGCCAGTCGTCTAGCGGGAGCCAATGAGCAGTTCTTC. Its protein product is CASSNASRLAGANEQFF.

This chain connects TRBV19 to TRBJ2-1; D is uncertain. The germline gives CDR1 LNHDA, CDR2 SQIVND (reference sequence). The CDR3 totals 13 residues. The germline V and J ends were trimmed by 3 bases and 7 bases, with 10 bases remaining between them. The CDR3 DNA is TGTGCCAGTAGTATCGGACGGATTAATGAGCAGTTCTTC. Protein sequence: CASSIGRINEQFF.

The rearrangement joins TRBV4-2 to TRBJ1-2; TRBD1 is a possible D gene (5 bases). In germline, CDR1 is LGHNA, CDR2 YNFKEQ. This CDR3 is built from 20 residues. The V end lost 1 base, the J end lost 4 bases, and 28 bases lay between the germline ends. The CDR3 is CASSQVGAPRLGGRVYGYTF. The CDR3 coding sequence is TGTGCCAGCAGCCAAGTAGGGGCCCCAAGACTGGGGGGACGAGTCTATGGCTACACCTTC.

This chain links TRBV6-1 with TRBJ1-6, with TRBD1 matching over 8 bases. J lost 0 bases, V lost 8 bases, and 18 bases had no gene match. The CDR3 consists of 20 residues. CDR1 is MNHNS, CDR2 SASEGT, per germline. CDR3 region: CASGETSTGATGSYNSPLHF. In DNA, the CDR3 is TGTGCCAGCGGCGAGACTTCGACAGGGGCCACGGGCTCCTATAATTCACCCCTCCACTTT.

The chain links TRBV7-2 to TRBJ1-6, with D perhaps matching TRBD1 (6 bases). This CDR3 is built from 15 residues. In germline, CDR1 is SGHTA, CDR2 FQGNSA. V gave up 0 bases and J gave up 7 bases, with 10 bases separating them. The CDR3 nucleotides read TGTGCCAGCAGCTTAGCGACAGGTGGGAATTCACCCCTCCACTTT. It specifies CASSLATGGNSPLHF.

This chain joins TRBV27 and TRBJ2-2; D not resolved. The CDR3 has 16 residues. Deletions cut 3 bases from V and 4 bases from J, with 15 bases between. CDR1 and CDR2 from the germline V gene are MNHEY and SMNVEV (reference sequence). CDR3 DNA: TGTGCCAGCAGTTTTAACCCTTGGCGGAGCACCGGGGAGCTGTTTTTT. Its translation is CASSFNPWRSTGELFF.